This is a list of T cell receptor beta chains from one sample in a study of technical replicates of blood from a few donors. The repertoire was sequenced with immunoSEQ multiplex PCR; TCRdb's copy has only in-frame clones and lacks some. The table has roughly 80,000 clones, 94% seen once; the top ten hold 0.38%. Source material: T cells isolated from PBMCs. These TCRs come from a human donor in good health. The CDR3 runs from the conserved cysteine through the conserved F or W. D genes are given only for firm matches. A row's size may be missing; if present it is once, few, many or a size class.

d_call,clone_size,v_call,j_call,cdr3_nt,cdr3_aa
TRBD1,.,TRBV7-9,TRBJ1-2,TGTGCCAGCAGCTTAACGCCCGGACAGGGAAAGGATGGCTACACCTTC,CASSLTPGQGKDGYTF
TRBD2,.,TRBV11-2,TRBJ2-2,TGTGCCAGCAGCTTAGGTCTAGCGGCTCATACCGGGGAGCTGTTTTTT,CASSLGLAAHTGELFF
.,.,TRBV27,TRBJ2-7,TGTGCCAGCAGCTCCGGGGTTTACGAGCAGTACTTC,CASSSGVYEQYF
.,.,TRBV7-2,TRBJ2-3,TGTGCCAGCAGCTTAGGGGTTAGCGTGGGCACAGATACGCAGTATTTT,CASSLGVSVGTDTQYF
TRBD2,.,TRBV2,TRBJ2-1,TGTGCCAGCAGCAGGGAGGGACTAGCTAAAAACAATGAGCAGTTCTTC,CASSREGLAKNNEQFF
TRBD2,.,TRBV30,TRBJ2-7,TGTGCCTGGACGGAACTAGCGGGAGGCTACGAGCAGTACTTC,CAWTELAGGYEQYF
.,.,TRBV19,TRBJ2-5,TGTGCCAGTAGATCGGGGGAAGTCGAGACCCAGTACTTC,CASRSGEVETQYF
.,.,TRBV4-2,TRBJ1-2,TGTGCCAGCAGCCAAGAAGATGGACAACTAATTAATGGCTACACCTTC,CASSQEDGQLINGYTF
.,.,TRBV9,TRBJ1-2,TGTGCCAGCAGCGTAGCCGCGGGGCCAAGTCCATCGGGGGATGGCTACACCTTC,CASSVAAGPSPSGDGYTF
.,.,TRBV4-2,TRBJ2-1,TGTGCCAGCAGCCAAGAAGGGGCGTCAGAGGATGAGCAGTTCTTC,CASSQEGASEDEQFF
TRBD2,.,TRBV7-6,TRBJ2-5,TGTGCCAGCAGCTCTCACCGGGGGACTACCCAAGAGACCCAGTACTTC,CASSSHRGTTQETQYF
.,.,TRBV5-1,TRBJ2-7,TGCGCCAGCAGCTCTGGGGCTAGCGCCGCGCAGTACTTC,CASSSGASAAQYF
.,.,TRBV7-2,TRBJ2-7,TGTGCCAGCAGCCCTAGTTCGGGAACCTACGAGCAGTACTTC,CASSPSSGTYEQYF
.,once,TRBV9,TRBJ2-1,TGTGCCAGCAGCGACTCCGTTTCCGTTTACAATGAGCAGTTCTTC,CASSDSVSVYNEQFF
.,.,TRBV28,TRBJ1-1,TGTGCCAGCAGCACCGGGCAGGGCACCCGCACTGAAGCTTTCTTT,CASSTGQGTRTEAFF
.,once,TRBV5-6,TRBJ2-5,TGTGCCAGCAACCCGCCCCCGTGGGCAGATAATCAAGAGACCCAGTACTTC,CASNPPPWADNQETQYF
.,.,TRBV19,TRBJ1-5,TGTGCCAGTAGTATATCCAGGGGTCAGCCCCAGCATTTT,CASSISRGQPQHF
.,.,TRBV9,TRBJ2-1,TGTGCCAGCAGCGTAGGATTGGCTGCAGGGGAGCAGTTCTTC,CASSVGLAAGEQFF
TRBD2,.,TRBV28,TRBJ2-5,TGTGCCAGCAGTTTCGCCCGACTAGCGGGCCTAGAGACCCAGTACTTC,CASSFARLAGLETQYF
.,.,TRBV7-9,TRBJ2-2,TGTGCCAGCAGCTTAGTGGTGGACAGCGAGGACACCGGGGAGCTGTTTTTT,CASSLVVDSEDTGELFF
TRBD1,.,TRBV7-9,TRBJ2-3,TGTGCCAGCAGCTTAGTTTCGATTATCGGGACAGGGCTCACAGATACGCAGTATTTT,CASSLVSIIGTGLTDTQYF
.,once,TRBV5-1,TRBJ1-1,TGCGCCAGCAGGTCACCGGGACAAAGAAACACTGAAGCTTTCTTT,CASRSPGQRNTEAFF
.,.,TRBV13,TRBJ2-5,TGTGCCAGCAGCCCGGGCGGAGGGCAGGAGACCCAGTACTTC,CASSPGGGQETQYF
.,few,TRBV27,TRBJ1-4,TGTGCCAGCAGTTTTAACTCCTTATCCTATAATGAAAAACTGTTTTTT,CASSFNSLSYNEKLFF
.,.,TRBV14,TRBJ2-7,TGTGCCAGCATGGGCTACACCTCCTACGAGCAGTACTTC,CASMGYTSYEQYF
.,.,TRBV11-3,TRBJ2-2,TGTGCCAGCAGCCTCTTAAGGGGAGGCGGCGGGGAGCTGTTTTTT,CASSLLRGGGGELFF
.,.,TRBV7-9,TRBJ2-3,TGTGCCAGCAGCTTCGTCGCAGATACGCAGTATTTT,CASSFVADTQYF
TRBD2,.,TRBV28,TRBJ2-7,TGTGCCAGCCTCGGGAGGGTTTCGGCCTACGAGCAGTACTTC,CASLGRVSAYEQYF
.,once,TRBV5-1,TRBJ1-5,TGCGCCAGCAGCCCCCGCGGGGGACGTCAGCCCCAGCATTTT,CASSPRGGRQPQHF
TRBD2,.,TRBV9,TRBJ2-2,TGTGCCAGCAGCACCCACTTCGGGGCGGGAGCTTCCGCCGGGGAGCTGTTTTTT,CASSTHFGAGASAGELFF